Following are 27 T cell receptor beta chains from one sample sequenced in a study of T-cell memory formation after mild COVID-19. TCRdb re-analysed the 5' RACE reads in MiXCR, keeping a single row per CDR3 protein. The sample contains roughly 500,000 distinct CDR3 sequences, roughly 20% of which appear only once. The sequencing input was PBMCs or a T cell subset sorted from them (not recorded which). These receptors all come from an adult woman who had mild COVID-19 (a few samples of this study predate the infection). Cell type and time point are not known.

This chain uses TRBV4-3 with TRBJ2-2; D possibly corresponds to TRBD1 (5 bases). This CDR3 spans 16 amino acids. V lost 4 bases and J 0 bases, leaving 12 bases between the germline ends. Germline lookup yields CDR1 LGHNA and CDR2 YSLEER. Here the CDR3 reads CASSPPNRPNTGELFF. CDR3 nucleotide sequence: TGCGCCAGCAGCCCTCCTAACAGGCCGAACACCGGGGAGCTGTTTTTT.

This clonotype appeared a few times. J is TRBJ1-4 and V is TRBV7-9; the D gene is possibly TRBD1 (5 bases). The V gene lost 4 bases and the J gene lost 3 bases, with 15 bases spanning the gap. Germline V gives CDR1 SEHNR, CDR2 FQNEAQ (reference sequence). CDR3 length: 16 residues. The CDR3 region has the DNA TGTGCCAGCAGCTCCACCCAAGGGGCAGCTAATGAAAAACTGTTTTTT. Protein product: CASSSTQGAANEKLFF. Combining the CDR3 with reference TRBV7-9 and TRBJ1-4 gives the whole variable domain DTGVSQNPRHKITKRGQNVTFRCDPISEHNRLYWYRQTLGQGPEFLTYFQNEAQLEKSRLLSDRFSAERPKGSFSTLEIQRTEQGDSAMYLCASSSTQGAANEKLFFGSGTQLSVL.

The V call is TRBV7-9, the J call TRBJ2-5, with 9 bases fitting TRBD2. Germline V gene data show CDR1 as SEHNR and CDR2 as FQNEAQ (reference sequence). V was clipped by 3 bases and J by 2 bases; unmatched bases: 7. This CDR3 is 16 amino acids long. CDR3 DNA: TGTGCCAGCAGCTTCGGCGCGGGAGGGCCACAAGAGACCCAGTACTTC. Encoded protein: CASSFGAGGPQETQYF.

This clonotype was detected a few times. The V gene is TRBV7-8, the J gene TRBJ1-1; 9 positions agree with TRBD1. The germline V gene encodes CDR1 SGHVS and CDR2 FQNEAQ. This CDR3 spans 18 amino acids. The trim removed 0 bases at V and 0 bases at J, leaving 8 bases unmatched. The CDR3 nucleotides are TGTGCCAGCAGCTTAGCGCTCCGACAGGGGGGGGTGAACACTGAAGCTTTCTTT. It specifies CASSLALRQGGVNTEAFF.

This chain uses TRBV14 with TRBJ2-1; unclear D gene. CDR1 and CDR2 from the germline V gene are SGHDN and FVKESK. The CDR3 is 16 amino acids. Trimming removed 4 bases from V and 3 bases from J, with 16 bases in between. CDR3 in DNA: TGTGCCAGCAGCCCCCTGGCCAGATCCAACTACAATGAGCAGTTCTTC. It encodes CASSPLARSNYNEQFF.

In this sample, this clonotype turned up a few times. The gene calls are TRBV15 and TRBJ2-7; the D gene is possibly TRBD2 (5 bases). From germline, CDR1 is LNHNV and CDR2 YYDKDF (reference sequence). Trimming shortened V by 0 bases and J by 7 bases, and 13 bases separated the two germline ends. The CDR3 length is 14 residues. DNA for the CDR3: TGTGCCACCAGCAGAGATCCTGCCCCGGGGGAGCAGTACTTC. This sequence encodes CATSRDPAPGEQYF.

The chain uses TRBV12-3 or TRBV12-4 and TRBJ1-1; D remains ambiguous. The CDR3 runs 11 residues. The V end lost 6 bases, the J end lost 11 bases, and 13 bases lay between the germline ends. CDR3 in DNA: TGTGCCAGCAGCCCTGGGCTAGGGGCTTTCTTT. It codes for CASSPGLGAFF.

This clonotype was picked up many times. The chain has TRBV10-3 and TRBJ2-3; either TRBD1 or TRBD2 may supply D (6 bases each). The length of the CDR3 is 16 residues. V lost 3 bases to trimming and J lost 0 bases, with 13 bases between them. Looked up from germline, CDR1 is ENHRY and CDR2 is SYGVKD. The CDR3 region has the DNA TGTGCCATCAGTGAAGAACGGGGGCCTAGCACAGATACGCAGTATTTT. Amino acids: CAISEERGPSTDTQYF.

In this sample, this clonotype turned up a few times. The chain links TRBV19 to TRBJ1-1; D remains ambiguous. CDR1 LNHDA and CDR2 SQIVND come from the germline V gene (reference sequence). Deletions cut 3 bases from V and 5 bases from J, with 7 bases between. The CDR3 sequence is 12 residues long. CDR3 sequence (DNA): TGTGCCAGTAGTATCACACGAACTGAAGCTTTCTTT. Translating it yields CASSITRTEAFF.

This clonotype has more than one count but fewer than ten. The J gene is TRBJ2-5, the V gene TRBV7-8; D might be TRBD1 (6 bases). V lost 8 bases and J lost 3, with 19 bases in between. This CDR3 region has 15 residues. Germline CDR1 SGHVS, CDR2 FQNEAQ. CDR3 amino acids: CASARDTVGEETQYF. CDR3 coding DNA: TGTGCCAGCGCCCGGGACACGGTCGGAGAAGAGACCCAGTACTTC.

This clonotype turned up a few times. The CDR3 sequence: CASSAGEETQYF. CDR3 bases: TGCGCCAGCAGCGCAGGGGAAGAGACCCAGTACTTC. The J gene is TRBJ2-5, the V gene TRBV5-1, with a tentative D call TRBD1 (6 bases). Trimming left V 4 bases short and J 3 bases short, with 7 bases between. CDR1 and CDR2 (germline): SGHRS, YFSETQ. The CDR3 sequence is 12 residues long.

The chain uses TRBV2 and TRBJ2-7; 10 bases align to TRBD1. CDR3 length: 14 amino acids. The germline CDR1 and CDR2 sequences are SNHLY and FYNNEI. Germline trimming cut 7 bases from V and 3 bases from J; bases unmatched to any gene: 6. CDR3 region: CASIATGGGYEQYF. CDR3 nucleotides: TGTGCCAGCATTGCGACAGGGGGCGGCTACGAGCAGTACTTC. Full variable domain (remainder filled in from reference TRBV2 and TRBJ2-7): EPEVTQTPSHQVTQMGQEVILRCVPISNHLYFYWYRQILGQKVEFLVSFYNNEISEKSEIFDDQFSVERPDGSNFTLKIRSTKLEDSAMYFCASIATGGGYEQYFGPGTRLTVT.

There are a few counts of this clonotype. The rearrangement joins TRBV20-1 to TRBJ1-4; 8 bases are a match to TRBD1. The CDR3 loop spans 14 amino acids. Germline V gene sequence: CDR1 DFQATT, CDR2 SNEGSKA (reference sequence). V lost 3 bases and J lost 0; bases outside the gene matches: 0. In nucleotides, the CDR3 is TGCAGTGCTAGGACAGGGGCAACTAATGAAAAACTGTTTTTT. Its translation is CSARTGATNEKLFF.

In its sample, this clonotype was seen a few times. This chain uses TRBV15 with TRBJ2-7; a possible D gene is TRBD1 (6 bases). The germline gives CDR1 LNHNV, CDR2 YYDKDF (reference sequence). V lost 1 base to trimming and J lost 6 bases, with 10 bases between them. The CDR3 consists of 13 residues. DNA of the CDR3: TGTGCCACCAGCAGAGTGGGGGCGGGCGAGCAGTACTTC. It is translated as CATSRVGAGEQYF.

The chain carries TRBV7-2 and TRBJ1-2, with a possible D match to TRBD1 (5 bases). The CDR3 extends over 16 amino acids. Germline V gene sequence: CDR1 SGHTA, CDR2 FQGNSA. V was pared by 1 base and J by 4 bases, with 16 bases between. The CDR3 reads CASSLESRVQGYGYTF. The CDR3 DNA follows: TGTGCCAGCAGCTTAGAATCAAGGGTGCAGGGCTATGGCTACACCTTC.

The V call is TRBV5-6, the J call TRBJ2-1; weak D call: TRBD1 (6 bases). Germline CDR1 is SGHDT and CDR2 is YYEEEE. The CDR3 consists of 18 residues. The V gene lost 1 base and the J gene lost 8 bases, with 25 bases spanning the gap. The DNA for the CDR3 is TGTGCCAGCAGCTTGTATCGACGGTTGCGTGACAGGCCCGATGAGCAGTTCTTC. As protein: CASSLYRRLRDRPDEQFF.

Only a few counts were recorded for this clonotype. The chain recombines TRBV12-3 or TRBV12-4 with TRBJ2-7; D is unresolved. V was pared by 3 bases and J by 0 bases, with 6 bases between. This CDR3 region has 13 residues. The CDR3 nucleotides read TGTGCCAGCAGTTTCCCGACCTCCTACGAGCAGTACTTC. Translated: CASSFPTSYEQYF.

This clonotype has at least ten counts. The chain recombines TRBV6-1 with TRBJ2-7, with no clear D. CDR1 and CDR2 from the germline V gene are MNHNS and SASEGT. The CDR3 runs to 11 residues. Trimming took off 4 bases at V and 3 bases at J, with 4 bases between the two ends. CDR3 nucleotide sequence: TGTGCCAGCAGTGGGGTCTACGAGCAGTACTTC. Its translation is CASSGVYEQYF.

The J gene is TRBJ2-5, the V gene TRBV7-6; 7 positions match TRBD1. V shed 2 bases, J shed 1 base, and the junction held 10 bases outside the gene matches. The CDR3 length is 17 residues. Per germline, CDR1 SGHVS and CDR2 FNYEAQ. CDR3 in amino acids: CASSLPQGIVGQETQYF. CDR3 nucleotides: TGTGCCAGCAGCTTACCACAGGGGATAGTGGGCCAAGAGACCCAGTACTTC.

In this sample, this clonotype turned up a few times. The chain combines TRBV7-8 with TRBJ2-1; 7 nucleotides match TRBD1. V dropped 3 bases and J dropped 4; count of bases not matched to a gene: 12. The germline CDR1 and CDR2 sequences are SGHVS and FQNEAQ. CDR3 size: 17 residues. Written as DNA, the CDR3 is TGTGCCAGCAGCTTCGAGCCCGGGACAGTAGATTACAATGAGCAGTTCTTC. It yields the protein CASSFEPGTVDYNEQFF.

This clonotype was found a few times. The J gene is TRBJ2-7, the V gene TRBV18; the D gene could be TRBD1 or TRBD2 (5 bases each). The CDR3 runs 16 residues. V was cut by 4 bases and J by 0 bases, with 16 bases left in between. CDR1 and CDR2 from the germline V gene are KGHSH and LQKENI. DNA of the CDR3: TGTGCCAGCTCACTTACAGGAGGTGTACCCTCCTACGAGCAGTACTTC. Protein product: CASSLTGGVPSYEQYF.

This chain uses TRBV24-1 with TRBJ2-3; TRBD2 matches 7 bases. Germline CDR1 KGHDR, CDR2 SFDVKD. The junction had 3 bases not matched to a gene; V was cut back by 4 bases and J by 3 bases. The CDR3 sequence is 14 residues long. The CDR3 reads CATSDAGETDTQYF. The CDR3 DNA reads as TGTGCCACCAGTGACGCGGGGGAAACAGATACGCAGTATTTT.

The table lists this clonotype with many counts. V is TRBV5-1 and J is TRBJ2-1, with D maybe TRBD1 (6 bases). This CDR3 region has 15 residues. Germline CDR1 is SGHRS and CDR2 is YFSETQ. The V end was cut by 0 bases, the J end by 1 base, with 8 bases between. The chain's CDR3 is CASSLEQGSYNEQFF. The CDR3 nucleotides read TGCGCCAGCAGCTTGGAGCAGGGGTCCTACAATGAGCAGTTCTTC. The full variable domain, in which reference TRBV5-1 and TRBJ2-1 provide the parts outside the CDR3, is KAGVTQTPRYLIKTRGQQVTLSCSPISGHRSVSWYQQTPGQGLQFLFEYFSETQRNKGNFPGRFSGRQFSNSRSEMNVSTLELGDSALYLCASSLEQGSYNEQFFGPGTRLTVL.

The V call is TRBV29-1, the J call TRBJ2-1, with 10 bases aligning to TRBD1. Germline lookup yields CDR1 SQVTM and CDR2 ANQGSEA. The CDR3 loop spans 15 amino acids. The J segment lost 4 bases and the V segment lost 6 bases, leaving 9 bases of the junction unmatched. The DNA for the CDR3 is TGCAGCGTGTGGCTTGGGGACAGGGGATACAATGAGCAGTTCTTC. Its translation: CSVWLGDRGYNEQFF.

This clonotype was observed a few times. The CDR3 spells CAWSVLGQPYEQYF. CDR3 coding DNA: TGTGCCTGGAGTGTATTGGGACAGCCCTACGAGCAGTACTTC. The V and J genes are TRBV30 and TRBJ2-7; 7 bases map to TRBD1. The CDR3 has 14 amino acids. Germline assignment: CDR1 GTSNPN and CDR2 SVGIG (reference sequence). The ends lost 0 bases at V and 2 bases at J; junction bases unmatched: 4.

The rearrangement links TRBV7-6 to TRBJ2-3; 7 bases align to TRBD1. The CDR3 has 18 residues. CDR1 is SGHVS, CDR2 FNYEAQ, per germline. Trimming took 5 bases from V and 2 from J; bases not matched to a gene: 16. The CDR3 sequence is CASSPLETGTKNTDTQYF. The CDR3 nucleotides are TGTGCCAGCAGCCCTCTTGAGACAGGGACCAAAAACACAGATACGCAGTATTTT. Full variable domain (remainder filled in from reference TRBV7-6 and TRBJ2-3): GAGVSQSPRYKVTKRGQDVALRCDPISGHVSLYWYRQALGQGPEFLTYFNYEAQQDKSGLPNDRFSAERPEGSISTLTIQRTEQRDSAMYRCASSPLETGTKNTDTQYFGPGTRLTVL.

This clonotype was seen only a few times. The rearrangement links TRBV18 to TRBJ1-1, with D possibly TRBD1 on 6 matching bases. The CDR3 totals 14 residues. The germline CDR1 and CDR2 sequences are KGHSH and LQKENI. V lost 6 bases and J 7 bases, leaving 18 bases between the germline ends. CDR3 residues: CASSLIIRDNEAFF. The CDR3 DNA sequence: TGTGCCAGCTCGCTAATTATCCGGGACAATGAAGCTTTCTTT. The full variable domain, completed using reference TRBV18 and TRBJ1-1, is NAGVMQNPRHLVRRRGQEARLRCSPMKGHSHVYWYRQLPEEGLKFMVYLQKENIIDESGMPKERFSAEFPKEGPSILRIQQVVRGDSAAYFCASSLIIRDNEAFFGQGTRLTVV.